This T cell receptor (beta chain) was recovered during a study of tumor-infiltrating lymphocytes in primary liver carcinoma. Whole-study context: Samples returned roughly 3.5 to 7.5 million productive TCRbeta reads each. Read depth did not differ significantly between tissue types. General study results and limits: The overlap of tumor-adjacent and tumor-blood pairs was smaller than that of tumor region pairs.

Note on this clonotype: As yet, its antigen is unknown.

Constant-region priming of roughly 500 ng total RNA yielded TCR beta cDNA. Sequencing libraries for TCR beta derived from three nested multiplex PCR rounds that used slightly modified ARM-PCR. The first two PCR rounds, nine to ten cycles each, used TRBV1-TRBV30 forward primers and a C-beta reverse primer. MiXCR was run by TCRdb on the multiplex PCR reads, yielding one entry per CDR3 protein. The table lists 150,000 to 200,000 distinct CDR3 sequences, over 50% of them singletons, with around 68% in the top ten. The ends were cut back, 9 bases at V and 0 bases at J, with 12 bases in the middle. Germline V gene lookup returns CDR1 SEHNR and CDR2 FQNEAQ (reference sequence). The CDR3 has 14 residues. Germline DNA was also extracted, while the blood RNA originated from unsorted whole blood.

The receptor was isolated from a man aged 40-50 years with primary liver carcinoma and hepatitis B virus infection. This chain joins TRBV7-9 and TRBJ1-5; D is undetermined. Sequenced input: peripheral blood. The CDR3 region has the DNA TGTGCCAGTAGTGCCGGGAATAGCAATCAGCCCCAGCATTTT. Translation gives CASSAGNSNQPQHF. The whole variable domain, remainder taken from reference TRBV7-9 and TRBJ1-5, is DTGVSQNPRHKITKRGQNVTFRCDPISEHNRLYWYRQTLGQGPEFLTYFQNEAQLEKSRLLSDRFSAERPKGSFSTLEIQRTEQGDSAMYLCASSAGNSNQPQHFGDGTRLSIL.